These 30 T cell receptor beta chains were all obtained from the same sample, sequenced in a study of blood T cell repertoires in COVID-19. Clones were sequenced by immunoSEQ multiplex PCR, and TCRdb holds only the in-frame ones, with some missing. The sample has 200,000 or so clones; just under 90% are singletons. Material: peripheral blood. These TCRs come from a young man with COVID-19, enrolled during active disease.

V is TRBV30 and J is TRBJ1-6; D might be TRBD1 (5 bases). This CDR3 comprises 15 residues. Trimming left V 0 bases short and J 4 bases short, with 10 bases between. Germline V gives CDR1 GTSNPN, CDR2 SVGIG (reference sequence). CDR3 residues: CAWSVDSLYNSPLHF. In DNA form, the CDR3 reads TGTGCCTGGAGTGTAGACAGCCTGTATAATTCACCCCTCCACTTT.

The chain has TRBV7-2 and TRBJ1-5; 12 bases map to TRBD1. CDR1 is SGHTA and CDR2 is FQGNSA in the germline V gene. This CDR3 is built from 15 residues. J gave up 7 bases and V 5 bases, and 6 bases lay outside the gene matches. CDR3 protein: CASSKGQGAIQPQHF. CDR3 in DNA: TGTGCCAGCAGCAAGGGACAGGGGGCGATCCAGCCCCAGCATTTT.

This clone was recorded only once. The chain couples TRBV5-6 to TRBJ1-1; 8 positions agree with TRBD1. The germline CDR1 and CDR2 sequences are SGHDT and YYEEEE. Trimming cost V 4 bases and J 0 bases; bases outside gene matches: 5. This CDR3 is 15 amino acids long. In nucleotides, the CDR3 is TGTGCCAGCAGCCCAGAGACAGGGGTGAACACTGAAGCTTTCTTT. Protein product: CASSPETGVNTEAFF. Complete variable domain (other parts from reference TRBV5-6 and TRBJ1-1): DAGVTQSPTHLIKTRGQQVTLRCSPKSGHDTVSWYQQALGQGPQFIFQYYEEEERQRGNFPDRFSGHQFPNYSSELNVNALLLGDSALYLCASSPETGVNTEAFFGQGTRLTVV.

This clone has just one count. The genes are TRBV18 and TRBJ1-1; D might be TRBD1 (6 bases). The V and J ends lost 2 bases and 1 base respectively, with 11 bases between them. Germline V gene lookup returns CDR1 KGHSH and CDR2 LQKENI. The CDR3 consists of 15 residues. In nucleotides, the CDR3 is TGTGCCAGCTCACCAAGACAGGTACAGAACACTGAAGCTTTCTTT. It yields the protein CASSPRQVQNTEAFF.

The rearrangement uses TRBV28 and TRBJ1-4; D remains ambiguous. Trimming took off 3 bases at V and 4 bases at J, with 9 bases between the two ends. Germline CDR1 is MDHEN and CDR2 is SYDVKM. This CDR3 spans 14 amino acids. CDR3 nucleotides: TGTGCCAGCAGTTTTCGTCACAGTAATGAAAAACTGTTTTTT. This gives the protein CASSFRHSNEKLFF.

This clone has a single count. This rearrangement joins TRBV7-2 to TRBJ1-2, with TRBD1 as a possible D gene (5 bases). Per germline, CDR1 SGHTA and CDR2 FQGNSA. There are 13 residues in the CDR3. V was clipped by 4 bases and J by 7 bases, with 13 bases between them. The CDR3 DNA reads as TGTGCCAGCAGCTACTCCGGGGGTGGTGGCTACACCTTC. Amino acid sequence: CASSYSGGGGYTF.

This clone is termed medium-sized. The chain joins TRBV6-4 to TRBJ2-3, with 11 bases matching TRBD2. V was pared by 4 bases and J by 0 bases, with 0 bases of the junction left unmatched. CDR1 is MRHNA, CDR2 SNTAGT, per germline. This CDR3 is built from 15 residues. The DNA for the CDR3 is TGTGCCAGCAGTGCTAGCGGGGGGAGCACAGATACGCAGTATTTT. Its protein is CASSASGGSTDTQYF.

CDR3: CATSRDWKQGTEAFF. The CDR3 nucleotides are TGTGCCACCAGCAGAGATTGGAAGCAGGGGACTGAAGCTTTCTTT. The rearrangement uses TRBV15 and TRBJ1-1; possible D gene TRBD1, 6 bases. The V end was cut by 0 bases, the J end by 5 bases, with 13 bases between. The germline gives CDR1 LNHNV, CDR2 YYDKDF (reference sequence). The CDR3 covers 15 residues.

J is TRBJ2-7 and V is TRBV4-2; tentatively, D is TRBD2 (7 bases). CDR1 is LGHNA, CDR2 YNFKEQ, per germline. CDR3 size: 18 residues. Trimming pared 4 bases from V and 1 base from J, leaving 23 bases between. CDR3 DNA sequence: TGTGCCAGCAGCCGAGCTCTCCAAACGGGGGGCGCGTCCTACGAGCAGTACTTC. Amino acids: CASSRALQTGGASYEQYF.

The chain recombines TRBV4-3 with TRBJ2-3, with 13 bases identical to TRBD2. CDR3 length: 16 residues. V lost 3 bases, J lost 3 bases, and 3 bases stayed unmatched. Germline CDR1 is LGHNA and CDR2 is YSLEER. In DNA form, the CDR3 reads TGCGCCAGCAGCCACCGGACTAGCGGGAGAACAGATACGCAGTATTTT. Translating gives CASSHRTSGRTDTQYF.

This clone was observed once. This rearrangement joins TRBV7-9 to TRBJ1-1; D may be TRBD1 (6 bases). Germline CDR1 reads SEHNR; CDR2 reads FQNEAQ (reference sequence). V lost 4 bases and J lost 4, with 10 bases in between. The CDR3 loop spans 13 amino acids. The CDR3 region is CASSSQGRTEAFF. The CDR3 DNA is TGTGCCAGCAGCTCCCAGGGGCGCACTGAAGCTTTCTTT.

The chain joins TRBV5-1 to TRBJ2-1, with 7 bases fitting TRBD1. Germline CDR1 reads SGHRS; CDR2 reads YFSETQ. The ends lost 3 bases at V and 7 bases at J; junction bases unmatched: 4. The CDR3 is made up of 13 amino acids. The chain's CDR3 is CASSWDSLNEQFF. CDR3 coding DNA: TGCGCCAGCAGCTGGGACAGCCTTAATGAGCAGTTCTTC.

The V gene is TRBV6-2 or TRBV6-3, the J gene TRBJ1-6, with TRBD1 matching over 7 bases. Germline CDR1 reads MNHEY; CDR2 reads SVGEGT. V lost 5 bases and J lost 8; bases outside the gene matches: 15. There are 17 residues in the CDR3. CDR3 region: CASSQLRTGPPDSPLHF. CDR3 DNA: TGTGCCAGCAGTCAACTTAGGACAGGCCCGCCAGATTCACCCCTCCACTTT.

V usage is TRBV25-1 and J usage is TRBJ1-2, with D possibly TRBD1 on 5 matching bases. This CDR3 comprises 15 residues. Per germline, CDR1 MGHDK and CDR2 SYGVNS. V gave up 2 bases and J gave up 7 bases, with 17 bases separating them. DNA of the CDR3: TGTGCCAGCAGTGAAGTAGGGGATTTAGGACGTGGCTACACCTTC. Its protein is CASSEVGDLGRGYTF.

This clone was seen more than once but under ten times. This chain links TRBV2 with TRBJ1-5; TRBD1 matches 7 bases. V shed 6 bases and J 5 bases; nucleotides not matched to a gene: 4. From germline, CDR1 is SNHLY and CDR2 FYNNEI. This CDR3 has 13 residues. CDR3 sequence (DNA): TGTGCCAGCAGGTGGGACAGAGATCAGCCCCAGCATTTT. Its protein product is CASRWDRDQPQHF.

V usage is TRBV6-2 or TRBV6-3 and J usage is TRBJ1-2; 7 bases map to TRBD1. J was trimmed by 8 bases and V by 5 bases; bases with no gene match: 5. The CDR3 runs to 12 residues. Germline CDR1 is MNHEY and CDR2 is SVGEGT. This CDR3 reads CASSTGVKGYTF. The CDR3 DNA sequence: TGTGCCAGCAGTACAGGGGTAAAGGGCTACACCTTC.

This clone was seen once. This chain uses TRBV6-6 with TRBJ2-7; 8 bases line up with TRBD1. This CDR3 is 14 amino acids long. Germline CDR1 reads MNHNY; CDR2 reads SVGAGI (reference sequence). The ends lost 5 bases at V and 5 bases at J; junction bases unmatched: 8. CDR3 amino acids: CASSGQGVIHEQYF. The DNA of the CDR3 is TGTGCCAGCAGTGGACAGGGTGTCATCCACGAGCAGTACTTC.

This chain joins TRBV18 and TRBJ2-7; the D is unclear. Germline V gene sequence: CDR1 KGHSH, CDR2 LQKENI. Between the trimmed V and J ends, which lost 0 bases and 2 bases, there was a span of 8 bases. The CDR3 consists of 14 residues. In DNA, the CDR3 is TGTGCCAGCTCACCACCGGGCCGTACCTACGAGCAGTACTTC. The encoded protein is CASSPPGRTYEQYF.

This clone appeared a single time. This chain uses TRBV4-3 with TRBJ2-7; TRBD1 agrees at 11 bases. Germline-derived CDR1 and CDR2 are LGHNA and YSLEER. The CDR3 is 18 amino acids. V gave up 1 base and J gave up 2 bases; unmatched junction bases: 10. CDR3 nucleotides: TGCGCCAGCAGCCAAGGGAGGGGGGACAGGGGGTTCACCTACGAGCAGTACTTC. Translated, it gives CASSQGRGDRGFTYEQYF.

V is TRBV29-1 and J is TRBJ1-1; D possibly corresponds to TRBD1 (6 bases). The V and J ends lost 4 bases and 1 base respectively, with 13 bases between them. There are 14 residues in the CDR3. The germline V gene encodes CDR1 SQVTM and CDR2 ANQGSEA. The CDR3 DNA is TGCAGCGTTGCTAGAGGACAGAGGAACACTGAAGCTTTCTTT. Translation gives CSVARGQRNTEAFF.

The gene calls are TRBV29-1 and TRBJ1-2, with unresolved D. V was clipped by 0 bases and J by 2 bases, with 10 bases between them. The germline V gene encodes CDR1 SQVTM and CDR2 ANQGSEA. There are 14 residues in the CDR3. CDR3 bases: TGCAGCGTTGAAGATGAGGTGAGCAACTATGGCTACACCTTC. Translation gives CSVEDEVSNYGYTF.

This clone was counted only a few times. V gene TRBV10-1 combines with J gene TRBJ1-4; no reliable D call. V dropped 5 bases and J dropped 3 bases, with 7 bases sitting between them. The germline V gene encodes CDR1 WNHNN and CDR2 SYGVQD (reference sequence). This CDR3 has 13 residues. The CDR3 DNA reads TGCGCCAGCAGTTACAGCTCTAATGAAAAACTGTTTTTT. Translation gives CASSYSSNEKLFF.

This sequence joins TRBV28 and TRBJ2-1, with a weak D call TRBD2 (5 bases). V was shortened by 8 bases and J by 0 bases, with 11 bases between the two germline ends. Germline lookup yields CDR1 MDHEN and CDR2 SYDVKM. This CDR3 is built from 14 residues. The CDR3 sequence is CASVGGGSYNEQFF. For the CDR3, the DNA is TGTGCCAGCGTAGGTGGAGGCTCCTACAATGAGCAGTTCTTC.

This clone came up once. The rearrangement joins TRBV15 to TRBJ2-7, with 13 nucleotides matching TRBD2. The CDR3 has 16 residues. CDR1 is LNHNV, CDR2 YYDKDF, per germline (reference sequence). V was pared by 2 bases and J by 3 bases, with 4 bases of the junction left unmatched. The CDR3 here is CATSRFRLAGGYEQYF. CDR3 coding DNA: TGTGCCACCAGCAGATTTAGACTAGCGGGAGGCTACGAGCAGTACTTC.

CDR3 nucleotides: TGTGCCAGCACCAACAGGGGGACAGGTGATCATTACCGGGGACCGGCCTCTGGAAACACCATATATTTT. Its translation is CASTNRGTGDHYRGPASGNTIYF. The gene calls are TRBV3-1 (or the pseudogene TRBV3-2) and TRBJ1-3; 8 nucleotides align to TRBD1. This CDR3 contains 23 residues. The V and J ends lost 7 bases and 0 bases, in that order; junction bases with no gene match: 29. Per the germline V gene, CDR1 is LGHDT and CDR2 is YNNKEL (reference sequence).

J is TRBJ2-2 and V is TRBV5-1; D remains ambiguous. CDR3 length equals 15 residues. Per germline, CDR1 SGHRS and CDR2 YFSETQ. The V gene lost 4 bases and the J gene lost 3 bases, with 13 bases spanning the gap. In DNA form, the CDR3 reads TGCGCCAGCAGCCTCATAGACACCTACACCGGGGAGCTGTTTTTT. It is translated as CASSLIDTYTGELFF.

A remark on this clone: The germline gene is not matched at one end of the junction; a read error may be the cause. The V call is TRBV5-1, the J call TRBJ2-2; 7 bases align to TRBD1. Germline V gene sequence: CDR1 SGHRS, CDR2 YFSETQ. The length of the CDR3 is 14 residues. The CDR3 nucleotides are TGCGCCAGTAGCTGGGACAGAAACACCGGGGAGCTGTTTTTT. Encoded protein: CASSWDRNTGELFF. The full variable domain, its missing parts supplied by reference TRBV5-1 and TRBJ2-2, is KAGVTQTPRYLIKTRGQQVTLSCSPISGHRSVSWYQQTPGQGLQFLFEYFSETQRNKGNFPGRFSGRQFSNSRSEMNVSTLELGDSALYLCASSWDRNTGELFFGEGSRLTVL.

The chain links TRBV6-5 to TRBJ1-3; perhaps TRBD1 as D (5 bases). The CDR3 is 13 residues long. Germline values: CDR1 MNHEY, CDR2 SVGAGI. Trimming took 6 bases from V and 9 from J, leaving 15 bases between them. CDR3 sequence (DNA): TGTGCCAGCAGACCCGACCAGGGTAGCACCATATATTTT. Amino acid sequence: CASRPDQGSTIYF.

This clone appeared once. This chain uses TRBV7-3 with TRBJ2-7; 7 nucleotides line up with TRBD1. J gave up 2 bases and V 5 bases, and 9 bases lay outside the gene matches. The CDR3 covers 15 residues. Per the germline V gene, CDR1 is SGHTA and CDR2 is FQGTGA. CDR3 in amino acids: CASSVGPGQTYEQYF. DNA for the CDR3: TGTGCCAGCAGCGTCGGCCCGGGACAGACCTACGAGCAGTACTTC.

On this clone itself: Other DNA variants within this sample encode the same CDR3. The chain couples TRBV24-1 to TRBJ1-2; D perhaps matches TRBD1 (6 bases). Germline assignment: CDR1 KGHDR and CDR2 SFDVKD. The CDR3 covers 14 residues. V lost 3 bases and J 2 bases, leaving 9 bases between the germline ends. Written as DNA, the CDR3 is TGTGCCACCAGTGATAGGGGACAAAACTATGGCTACACCTTC. Translated: CATSDRGQNYGYTF.